This T cell receptor beta chain was identified during a study of blood T cells in healthy people across ages. The CDR3 consists of 15 residues. V lost 1 base, J lost 10 bases, and 19 bases lay in between. From germline, CDR1 is SEHNR and CDR2 FQNEAQ (reference sequence). Then a second PCR, running roughly 7 to 11 cycles, was carried out with a sample-barcoded 5' primer and a J-beta primer mix. TCRdb used MiXCR to reprocess the 5' RACE reads, holding one entry per CDR3 protein. The table lists 1.5 million to 2 million distinct CDR3 sequences, 49% of them singletons. This clonotype originated in a middle-aged woman in good health. Sequencing was carried out using blood. The chain is built from TRBV7-9 and TRBJ1-1; D might be TRBD1 (6 bases). The CDR3 DNA is TGTGCCAGCAGCTTAGACAGGGTGGATATAAAGGCAGCTTTCTTT. It encodes CASSLDRVDIKAAFF.